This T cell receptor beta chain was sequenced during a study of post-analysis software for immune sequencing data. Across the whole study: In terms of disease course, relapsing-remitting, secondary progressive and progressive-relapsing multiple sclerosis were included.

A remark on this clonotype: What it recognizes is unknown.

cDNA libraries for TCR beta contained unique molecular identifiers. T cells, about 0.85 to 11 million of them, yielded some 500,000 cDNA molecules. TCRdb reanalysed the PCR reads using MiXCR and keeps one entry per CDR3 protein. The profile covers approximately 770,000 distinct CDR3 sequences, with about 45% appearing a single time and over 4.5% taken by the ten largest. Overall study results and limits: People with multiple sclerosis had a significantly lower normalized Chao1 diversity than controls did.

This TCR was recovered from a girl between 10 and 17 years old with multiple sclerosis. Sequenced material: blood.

CDR3 bases: TGCGCCAGCAGCTTATTTTTCCGGGGCCAGGGGGAGCAGTACTTC. Its protein is CASSLFFRGQGEQYF. The chain employs TRBV5-1 and TRBJ2-7, with a tentative D call TRBD1 (6 bases). The germline V gene encodes CDR1 SGHRS and CDR2 YFSETQ. V lost 2 bases, J lost 7 bases, and 19 bases lay in between. The CDR3 sequence is 15 residues long. Looking up the rest from reference TRBV5-1 and TRBJ2-7 gives the full variable domain: KAGVTQTPRYLIKTRGQQVTLSCSPISGHRSVSWYQQTPGQGLQFLFEYFSETQRNKGNFPGRFSGRQFSNSRSEMNVSTLELGDSALYLCASSLFFRGQGEQYFGPGTRLTVT.